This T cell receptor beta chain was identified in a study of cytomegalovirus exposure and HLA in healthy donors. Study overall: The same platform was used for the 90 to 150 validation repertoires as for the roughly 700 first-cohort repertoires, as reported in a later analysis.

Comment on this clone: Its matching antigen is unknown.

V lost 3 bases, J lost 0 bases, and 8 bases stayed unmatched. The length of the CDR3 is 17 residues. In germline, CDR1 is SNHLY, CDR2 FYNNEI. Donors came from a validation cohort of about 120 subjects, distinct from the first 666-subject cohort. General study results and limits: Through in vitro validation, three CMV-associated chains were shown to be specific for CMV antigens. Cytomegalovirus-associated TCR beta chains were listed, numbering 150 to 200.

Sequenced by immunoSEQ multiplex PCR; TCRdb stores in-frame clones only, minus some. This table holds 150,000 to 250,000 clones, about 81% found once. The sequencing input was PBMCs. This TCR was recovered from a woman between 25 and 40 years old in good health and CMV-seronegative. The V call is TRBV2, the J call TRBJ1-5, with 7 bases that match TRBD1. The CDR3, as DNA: TGTGCCAGCAGTGAGGGGACAGCATTCTATAGCAATCAGCCCCAGCATTTT. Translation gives CASSEGTAFYSNQPQHF.